This T cell receptor (beta chain) was found in a study of blood T cells in healthy people across ages. Study-wide findings and caveats: Age advanced and TCR beta diversity per million T cells fell, roughly linearly.

A sample-barcoded 5' primer and a J-beta primer mix were used in a second PCR of roughly 6 to 11 cycles. TCRdb re-analysed the 5' RACE reads in MiXCR, keeping a single row per CDR3 protein. The table includes 2 million or so distinct CDR3 sequences, about 50% detected once. V lost 2 bases to trimming and J lost 8 bases, with 7 bases between them. The germline V gene encodes CDR1 SGHVS and CDR2 FQNEAQ. The CDR3 contains 12 residues. This clonotype was observed once. Its specificity is not known. This TCR was sampled from a woman aged 40 to 50 in good health. This chain links TRBV7-8 with TRBJ2-4; D is unresolved. Sequencing was carried out using blood. This CDR3 is CASSLWEDIQYF. Here the CDR3 DNA reads TGTGCCAGCAGCTTATGGGAAGACATTCAGTACTTC.